The 6 T cell receptor beta chains listed next were all sequenced from one sample in a study of T cells after yellow fever vaccination. In TCRdb, the 5' RACE reads were re-called with MiXCR into one record per CDR3 protein. The sample shows some 240,000 distinct CDR3 sequences, about 3% of them seen only once. The sequences come from CD4+ T cells sorted from PBMCs, collected 10 days after the yellow fever booster vaccination. The receptor set was obtained from a young man who received the YFV17D yellow fever vaccine.

V is TRBV5-5 and J is TRBJ2-7; 7 positions match TRBD1. V shed 4 bases and J 3 bases; nucleotides not matched to a gene: 10. Looked up from germline, CDR1 is SGHKS and CDR2 is YYEKEE (reference sequence). This CDR3 is 15 amino acids long. The CDR3 is CASSPVMTGIYEQYF. Here the CDR3 DNA reads TGTGCCAGCAGCCCGGTTATGACAGGGATCTACGAGCAGTACTTC.

This clonotype was seen at least ten times. V is TRBV28 and J is TRBJ2-5, with D unclear. CDR3 length: 13 residues. Trimming left V 6 bases short and J 5 bases short, with 13 bases between. Looked up from germline, CDR1 is MDHEN and CDR2 is SYDVKM. The DNA of the CDR3 is TGTGCCAGCAGCTCCCCGAACGGGGAGACCCAGTACTTC. Protein product: CASSSPNGETQYF.

This clonotype was seen at least ten times. The chain has TRBV6-2 or TRBV6-3 and TRBJ2-4, with D tentatively TRBD1 (5 bases). CDR1 and CDR2 from the germline V gene are MNHEY and SVGEGT. The CDR3 covers 11 residues. Deletions cut 7 bases from V and 9 bases from J, with 10 bases between. CDR3 nucleotide sequence: TGTGCCAGCACCCAGGGCGGCATTCAGTACTTC. Translation gives CASTQGGIQYF.

J is TRBJ2-2 and V is TRBV4-1; 8 bases fit TRBD1. Germline CDR1 reads MGHRA; CDR2 reads YSYEKL. The junction had 7 bases not matched to a gene; V was cut back by 6 bases and J by 4 bases. This CDR3 is built from 15 residues. The chain's CDR3 is CASSQQGEITGELFF. The CDR3 region has the DNA TGCGCCAGCAGTCAACAGGGGGAAATCACCGGGGAGCTGTTTTTT.

This clonotype has more than one count but fewer than ten. This chain uses TRBV7-9 with TRBJ1-4, with unresolved D. Germline-derived CDR1 and CDR2 are SEHNR and FQNEAQ (reference sequence). The CDR3 spans 17 residues. With 5 bases removed from V and 4 bases from J, the gap between germline ends came to 20 bases. For the CDR3, the DNA is TGTGCCAGCAGCCATCCTACTTCTACAAGAAATAATGAAAAACTGTTTTTT. Protein product: CASSHPTSTRNNEKLFF.

Many counts were recorded for this clonotype. The chain carries TRBV2 and TRBJ2-4; no definite D call. Trimming took 1 base from V and 7 from J, leaving 14 bases between them. Germline lookup yields CDR1 SNHLY and CDR2 FYNNEI. CDR3 size: 15 residues. DNA of the CDR3: TGTGCCAGCAGTGAAGTTGGAAGCCTTGGCAACATTCAGTACTTC. This encodes CASSEVGSLGNIQYF.